The 26 T cell receptor beta chains reported below all come from one sample, sequenced in a study of shared clonotypes between healthy human individuals. This table comes from immunoSEQ multiplex PCR, and its TCRdb copy is limited to in-frame clones, with some not included. The top ten clones hold under 2% of a sample with over 700,000 clones, roughly 72% of them seen once. The source material was memory CD4+ T cells sorted from blood. Subset reported: CD45RA-negative fraction. These receptors were taken from a woman in her 30s in good health.

This clone appeared a few times. The gene calls are TRBV5-1 and TRBJ1-4, with 10 bases lining up with TRBD1. The CDR3 covers 15 residues. V was clipped by 2 bases and J by 8 bases; unmatched bases: 6. CDR1 is SGHRS and CDR2 is YFSETQ in the germline V gene. Here the CDR3 reads CASSFAGTGDEKLFF. In DNA form, the CDR3 reads TGCGCCAGCAGCTTCGCCGGGACAGGGGACGAAAAACTGTTTTTT.

The rearrangement joins TRBV30 to TRBJ1-2, with a tentative D call TRBD1 (6 bases). The V and J ends lost 0 bases and 8 bases respectively, with 10 bases between them. CDR1 is GTSNPN, CDR2 SVGIG, per germline (reference sequence). The CDR3 is 12 amino acids. CDR3 amino acids: CAWSVPGDGYTF. DNA of the CDR3: TGTGCCTGGAGTGTTCCAGGGGACGGCTACACCTTC.

The chain couples TRBV9 to TRBJ1-3; weak D call: TRBD1 (6 bases). The germline V gene has CDR1 SGDLS and CDR2 YYNGEE. With 0 bases removed from V and 3 bases from J, the gap between germline ends came to 13 bases. This CDR3 has 16 amino acids. The CDR3 here is CASSVEGGGFGNTIYF. DNA of the CDR3: TGTGCCAGCAGCGTAGAGGGGGGCGGTTTTGGAAACACCATATATTTT. Together with reference TRBV9 and TRBJ1-3, the CDR3 gives the full variable domain: DSGVTQTPKHLITATGQRVTLRCSPRSGDLSVYWYQQSLDQGLQFLIQYYNGEERAKGNILERFSAQQFPDLHSELNLSSLELGDSALYFCASSVEGGGFGNTIYFGEGSWLTVV.

This clone is labeled as medium-sized. This CDR3 is also generated by other DNA sequences in the sample. The V gene is TRBV4-2, the J gene TRBJ1-2; D is possibly TRBD1 (6 bases). Germline assignment: CDR1 LGHNA and CDR2 YNFKEQ. The V gene lost 2 bases and the J gene lost 1 base, with 11 bases spanning the gap. The CDR3 extends over 15 amino acids. CDR3: CASSQPGQRNYGYTF. Here the CDR3 DNA reads TGTGCCAGCAGCCAACCCGGACAGCGTAACTATGGCTACACCTTC.

The chain employs TRBV28 and TRBJ2-7, with D possibly being TRBD2 (5 bases). The CDR3 runs 12 residues. Trimming pared 5 bases from V and 6 bases from J, leaving 11 bases between. Germline V gene sequence: CDR1 MDHEN, CDR2 SYDVKM. CDR3 loop: CASSEGPLEQYF. The CDR3 bases are TGTGCCAGCAGTGAGGGCCCCCTCGAGCAGTACTTC.

This chain links TRBV18 with TRBJ1-5; 7 nucleotides align to TRBD1. V shed 5 bases and J 3 bases; nucleotides not matched to a gene: 7. CDR3 length: 15 residues. The V gene's germline CDR1 is KGHSH and CDR2 LQKENI. The CDR3 reads CASSLTGQPNQPQHF. The CDR3 bases are TGTGCCAGCTCATTAACGGGACAGCCCAATCAGCCCCAGCATTTT.

The rearrangement joins TRBV5-1 to TRBJ2-7, with D unresolved. CDR3 size: 15 residues. The germline gives CDR1 SGHRS, CDR2 YFSETQ. V lost 0 bases to trimming and J lost 2 bases, with 12 bases between them. CDR3 region: CASSLVSGQTYEQYF. CDR3 nucleotides: TGCGCCAGCAGCTTGGTTTCGGGCCAGACCTACGAGCAGTACTTC.

The chain joins TRBV19 to TRBJ2-1; 7 bases line up with TRBD2. Looked up from germline, CDR1 is LNHDA and CDR2 is SQIVND (reference sequence). Trimming removed 6 bases from V and 9 bases from J; junction bases left unmatched: 11. The CDR3 length is 14 residues. The CDR3, as DNA: TGTGCCAGTAGCCCTCCCGGACTAGAGGGTGAGCAGTTCTTC. This codes for CASSPPGLEGEQFF.

V gene TRBV19 combines with J gene TRBJ2-7, with a tentative D call TRBD1 (6 bases). The V end was cut by 4 bases, the J end by 0 bases, with 10 bases between. This CDR3 is 14 amino acids long. Per germline, CDR1 LNHDA and CDR2 SQIVND (reference sequence). CDR3 loop: CASSSSGASYEQYF. For the CDR3, the DNA is TGTGCCAGTAGTAGTTCAGGGGCCTCCTACGAGCAGTACTTC. Full variable domain (missing parts from reference TRBV19 and TRBJ2-7): DGGITQSPKYLFRKEGQNVTLSCEQNLNHDAMYWYRQDPGQGLRLIYYSQIVNDFQKGDIAEGYSVSREKKESFPLTVTSAQKNPTAFYLCASSSSGASYEQYFGPGTRLTVT.

The chain uses TRBV10-1 and TRBJ1-3; D unresolved. CDR1 and CDR2 from the germline V gene are WNHNN and SYGVQD (reference sequence). The CDR3 is made up of 13 amino acids. V shed 6 bases and J shed 1 base, with 7 bases lying between them. The CDR3 sequence is CASRPASGNTIYF. The CDR3 DNA reads as TGCGCCAGCAGACCGGCATCTGGAAACACCATATATTTT.

This chain joins TRBV18 and TRBJ2-7; D is unclear. Trimming left V 6 bases short and J 5 bases short, with 23 bases between. The CDR3 covers 16 residues. CDR1 and CDR2 from the germline V gene are KGHSH and LQKENI. Here the CDR3 DNA reads TGTGCCAGCTCTCGCCTAGGAATATCTGGTTGGAACGAGCAGTACTTC. Amino acids: CASSRLGISGWNEQYF.

This sequence joins TRBV29-1 and TRBJ2-1; 9 bases are shared with TRBD1. The length of the CDR3 is 15 residues. V shed 6 bases, J shed 0 bases, and the junction held 6 bases outside the gene matches. Germline-derived CDR1 and CDR2 are SQVTM and ANQGSEA. In DNA form, the CDR3 reads TGCAGCGTCCGGACAGGGGCATCCTCCTACAATGAGCAGTTCTTC. As protein: CSVRTGASSYNEQFF.

This chain connects TRBV10-1 to TRBJ1-4; 10 bases fit TRBD1. The length of the CDR3 is 13 residues. Trimming took 7 bases from V and 10 from J; bases not matched to a gene: 6. Germline-derived CDR1 and CDR2 are WNHNN and SYGVQD (reference sequence). The CDR3: CASTPGQGTKLFF. The CDR3 DNA sequence: TGCGCCAGCACCCCGGGACAGGGGACAAAACTGTTTTTT.

To note about this clone: The same CDR3 arises from other DNA sequences in this sample as well. V and J are TRBV19 and TRBJ1-1, with D unresolved. CDR3 length equals 13 residues. Germline V lookup: CDR1 LNHDA, CDR2 SQIVND (reference sequence). Deletions cut 8 bases from V and 1 base from J, with 11 bases between. The CDR3 DNA is TGTGCCAGTTCACAGACCGAGAACACTGAAGCTTTCTTT. The encoded protein is CASSQTENTEAFF.

V and J are TRBV29-1 and TRBJ2-7; 7 nucleotides line up with TRBD2. The V gene end was trimmed by 3 bases and the J gene end by 6 bases; junction bases not matched to a gene: 2. The germline V gene encodes CDR1 SQVTM and CDR2 ANQGSEA. The CDR3 extends over 11 amino acids. The CDR3 nucleotides read TGCAGCGTTGAGCGCGGGGGCGAGCAGTACTTC. As protein: CSVERGGEQYF.

This chain joins TRBV5-1 and TRBJ2-7, with 8 bases aligning to TRBD2. V lost 5 bases and J lost 4; bases outside the gene matches: 11. The CDR3 covers 15 residues. The V gene's germline CDR1 is SGHRS and CDR2 YFSETQ. The chain's CDR3 is CASRTLTSGSYEQYF. DNA of the CDR3: TGCGCCAGCAGGACCCTTACTAGCGGTTCATACGAGCAGTACTTC.

The sample holds a few counts of this clone. In the same sample, other DNA sequences code for this CDR3. The V call is TRBV6-1, the J call TRBJ1-5; D gene unclear. This CDR3 has 11 residues. Germline lookup yields CDR1 MNHNS and CDR2 SASEGT. The V end lost 6 bases, the J end lost 1 base, and 1 base lay between the germline ends. This CDR3 is CASRSNQPQHF. DNA of the CDR3: TGTGCCAGCAGGAGCAATCAGCCCCAGCATTTT.

The V call is TRBV11-1, the J call TRBJ1-1; 8 bases line up with TRBD1. The CDR3 runs to 18 residues. The V segment lost 5 bases and the J segment 1 base; nucleotides outside the gene matches: 15. The germline gives CDR1 SGHAT, CDR2 FQDESV (reference sequence). The CDR3 sequence is CASSRRQGIHSQNTEAFF. In DNA, the CDR3 is TGTGCCAGCAGCCGGAGACAGGGGATACATTCCCAGAACACTGAAGCTTTCTTT.

The chain recombines TRBV7-5 with TRBJ2-2; the table's D call of TRBD1 was not tested on the DNA. TRBV7-5 is a recognized pseudogene. There are 16 residues in the CDR3. The CDR3 is CVRAGPRWATTGELFF. Here the CDR3 DNA reads TGTGTCAGAGCAGGTCCCCGGTGGGCAACTACCGGGGAGCTGTTTTTT.

This rearrangement joins TRBV27 to TRBJ2-3, with D unclear. Trimming removed 8 bases from V and 0 bases from J, with 12 bases in between. Germline V CDR1 and CDR2: MNHEY, SMNVEV (reference sequence). This CDR3 comprises 14 residues. The chain's CDR3 is CASRVGYSTDTQYF. As DNA, the CDR3 is TGTGCCAGCCGCGTCGGCTACAGCACAGATACGCAGTATTTT.

This rearrangement joins TRBV7-9 to TRBJ2-1, with TRBD2 identical over 9 bases. This CDR3 has 15 residues. Germline V gene lookup returns CDR1 SEHNR and CDR2 FQNEAQ (reference sequence). Losses at the gene ends were 3 bases for V and 8 bases for J; bases not matched to a gene: 8. CDR3 nucleotides: TGTGCCAGCAGCTTGGCGGGAGGGCCTTGGGATGAGCAGTTCTTC. Its translation is CASSLAGGPWDEQFF.

This clone was detected only once. This chain joins TRBV5-1 and TRBJ2-7; D is possibly TRBD2 (5 bases). CDR1 is SGHRS and CDR2 is YFSETQ in the germline V gene. This CDR3 spans 13 amino acids. V was cut by 1 base and J by 13 bases, with 18 bases left in between. In nucleotides, the CDR3 is TGCGCCAGCAGCTTGCTGGATGACGGGAAGTTCTACTTC. It encodes CASSLLDDGKFYF.

The V call is TRBV29-1, the J call TRBJ2-7, with 11 bases identical to TRBD2. The CDR3 is made up of 13 amino acids. The V and J ends lost 6 bases and 3 bases, in that order; junction bases with no gene match: 4. The germline V gene encodes CDR1 SQVTM and CDR2 ANQGSEA. The CDR3 here is CSVRLAGIYEQYF. In DNA, the CDR3 is TGCAGCGTAAGACTAGCGGGAATCTACGAGCAGTACTTC.

Note on this clone: This could be a read error, since a much larger clone is one nucleotide away. The J gene is TRBJ2-3, the V gene TRBV5-1, with D unresolved. The germline gives CDR1 SGHRS, CDR2 YFSETQ. The V gene lost 5 bases and the J gene lost 0 bases, with 4 bases spanning the gap. CDR3 length: 12 amino acids. CDR3 region: CASRTSTDTQYF. CDR3 DNA: TGCGCCAGCAGGACTAGCACAGATACGCAGTATTTT.

The V call is TRBV5-1, the J call TRBJ2-5, with D unresolved. The better agreement between TRBJ2-7 and the DNA end casts doubt on the J call. CDR1 SGHRS and CDR2 YFSETQ come from the germline V gene. The CDR3 length is 13 residues. The CDR3 nucleotides read TGCGCCAGCAGTAGGCAGGATACCTACGAGCAGTACTTC. Encoded protein: CASSRQDTYEQYF.

This clone was detected only a few times. J is TRBJ2-7 and V is TRBV18; 8 bases map to TRBD1. CDR1 KGHSH and CDR2 LQKENI come from the germline V gene. The J segment lost 4 bases and the V segment lost 3 bases, leaving 8 bases of the junction unmatched. The CDR3 loop spans 15 amino acids. The CDR3 reads CASSPRAGGGYEQYF. The CDR3 nucleotides read TGTGCCAGCTCACCGAGGGCAGGGGGCGGTTACGAGCAGTACTTC.